Given below is one T cell receptor beta chain in context. Its antigen is unidentified. Its ends do not fully match the called genes, so a read error is possible. The data were taken from a study of T cells in Graves' hyperthyroidism and ophthalmopathy. Study overall: Pretreatment peripheral blood was obtained at initial diagnosis. Broader study findings: Peripheral blood also featured most of the thyroid clonotypes expanded above 0.001.

The TCR beta CDR3 regions underwent amplification using RNA transcripts as the source. When the TCR CDR3 underwent first-round RT-PCR, the HTBI primer set was used. MiXCR, run by TCRdb on the multiplex PCR reads, gives a single entry per CDR3 protein. The sample has hundreds of thousands of distinct CDR3 sequences, approximately 36% seen once; the top ten hold more than 25%. The CDR3 length is 14 residues. Germline-derived CDR1 and CDR2 are SEHNR and FQNEAQ (reference sequence). In making diagnoses, clinical symptoms, serum thyroxine and TRAb, thyroid ultrasound and orbital computed tomography were all used.

The receptor was isolated from a woman aged 40 to 50 with Graves' hyperthyroidism. This sequence joins TRBV7-9 and TRBJ1-2, with D perhaps matching TRBD1 (5 bases). Sample: blood. CDR3 DNA sequence: TGCGCCAGCCATCCAGCGGGGGGTAACTATGGCTACACCTTC. It encodes CASHPAGGNYGYTF. The full variable domain, its missing parts supplied by reference TRBV7-9 and TRBJ1-2, is DTGVSQNPRHKITKRGQNVTFRCDPISEHNRLYWYRQTLGQGPEFLTYFQNEAQLEKSRLLSDRFSAERPKGSFSTLEIQRTEQGDSAMYLCASHPAGGNYGYTFGSGTRLTVV.